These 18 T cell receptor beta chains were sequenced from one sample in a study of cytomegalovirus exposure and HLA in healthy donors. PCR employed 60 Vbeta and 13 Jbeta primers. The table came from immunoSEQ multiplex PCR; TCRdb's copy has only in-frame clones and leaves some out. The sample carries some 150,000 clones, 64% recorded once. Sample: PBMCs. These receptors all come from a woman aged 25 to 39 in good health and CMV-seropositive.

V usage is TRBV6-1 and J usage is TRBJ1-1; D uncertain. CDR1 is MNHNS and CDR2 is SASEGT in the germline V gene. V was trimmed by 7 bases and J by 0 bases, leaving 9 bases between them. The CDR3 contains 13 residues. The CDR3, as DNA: TGTGCCAGCAAGGCAGGATTGAACACTGAAGCTTTCTTT. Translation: CASKAGLNTEAFF.

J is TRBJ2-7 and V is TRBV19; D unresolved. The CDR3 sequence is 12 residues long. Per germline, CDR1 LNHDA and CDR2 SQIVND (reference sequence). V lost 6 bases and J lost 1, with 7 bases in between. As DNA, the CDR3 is TGTGCCAGTAGGGGCAGATCCTACGAGCAGTACTTC. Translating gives CASRGRSYEQYF.

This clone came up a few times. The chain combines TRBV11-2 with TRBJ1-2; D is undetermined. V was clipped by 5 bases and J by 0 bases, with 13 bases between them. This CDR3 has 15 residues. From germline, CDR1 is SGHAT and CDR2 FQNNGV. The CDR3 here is CASSRAPSSNYGYTF. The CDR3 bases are TGTGCCAGCAGCCGAGCCCCCTCATCTAACTATGGCTACACCTTC.

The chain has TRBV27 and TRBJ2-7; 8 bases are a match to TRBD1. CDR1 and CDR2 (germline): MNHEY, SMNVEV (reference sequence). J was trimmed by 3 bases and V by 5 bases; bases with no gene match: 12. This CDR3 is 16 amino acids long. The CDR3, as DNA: TGTGCCAGCAGTAACGTCGCCGGGACAGGATTCTACGAGCAGTACTTC. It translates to CASSNVAGTGFYEQYF.

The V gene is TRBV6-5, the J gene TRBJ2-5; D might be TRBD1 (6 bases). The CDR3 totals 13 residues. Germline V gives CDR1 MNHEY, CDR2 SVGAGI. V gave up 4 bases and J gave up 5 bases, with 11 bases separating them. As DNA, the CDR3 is TGTGCCAGCAGTTTACAGGGACATGAGACCCAGTACTTC. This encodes CASSLQGHETQYF.

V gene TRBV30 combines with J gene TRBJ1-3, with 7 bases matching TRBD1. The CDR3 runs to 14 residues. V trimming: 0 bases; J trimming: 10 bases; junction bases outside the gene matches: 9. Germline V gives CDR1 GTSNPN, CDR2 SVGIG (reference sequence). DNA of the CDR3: TGTGCCTGGAGTGTACAGGGGCGTGTCGGGACCATATATTTT. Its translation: CAWSVQGRVGTIYF.

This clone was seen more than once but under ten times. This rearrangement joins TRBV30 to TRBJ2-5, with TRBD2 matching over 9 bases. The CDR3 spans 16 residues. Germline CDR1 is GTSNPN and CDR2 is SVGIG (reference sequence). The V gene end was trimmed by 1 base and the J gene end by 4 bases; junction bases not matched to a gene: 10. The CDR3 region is CAWSGLELAGGETQYF. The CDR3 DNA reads TGTGCCTGGAGTGGGTTGGAACTAGCGGGCGGAGAGACCCAGTACTTC.

The CDR3 region has the DNA TGCGCCAGCAGCCCACAGCCCAACGGGGGCGAGCAGTACTTC. This sequence encodes CASSPQPNGGEQYF. This sequence joins TRBV4-1 and TRBJ2-7, with a tentative D call TRBD2 (6 bases). Trimming cost V 4 bases and J 6 bases, with 16 bases left between them. The CDR3 runs to 14 residues. Germline loops: CDR1 MGHRA, CDR2 YSYEKL.

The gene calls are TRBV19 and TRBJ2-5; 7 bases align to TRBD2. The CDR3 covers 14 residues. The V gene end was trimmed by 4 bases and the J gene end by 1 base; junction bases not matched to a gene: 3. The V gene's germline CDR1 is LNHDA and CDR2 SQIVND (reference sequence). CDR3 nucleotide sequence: TGTGCCAGTAGTAGAAGGACTAGCCAAGAGACCCAGTACTTC. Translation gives CASSRRTSQETQYF.

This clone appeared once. The CDR3 protein is CATSRTLTGSQETQYF. Written as DNA, the CDR3 is TGTGCCACCAGCAGAACACTAACCGGGTCTCAAGAGACCCAGTACTTC. The chain uses TRBV15 and TRBJ2-5; D unresolved. This CDR3 has 16 residues. V dropped 2 bases and J dropped 2 bases, with 15 bases sitting between them. The germline V gene has CDR1 LNHNV and CDR2 YYDKDF (reference sequence).

DNA for the CDR3: TGCGCCAGCAGCCCCCGGGATTCAGATACGCAGTATTTT. Its protein product is CASSPRDSDTQYF. This chain links TRBV4-1 with TRBJ2-3; a weak D match, TRBD2 (5 bases). The V end was cut by 4 bases, the J end by 4 bases, with 9 bases between. This CDR3 has 13 residues. Germline loops: CDR1 MGHRA, CDR2 YSYEKL.

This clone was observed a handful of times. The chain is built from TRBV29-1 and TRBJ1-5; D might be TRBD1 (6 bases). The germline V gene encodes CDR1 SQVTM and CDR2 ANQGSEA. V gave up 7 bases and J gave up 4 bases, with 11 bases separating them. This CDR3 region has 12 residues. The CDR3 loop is CSAGQINQPQHF. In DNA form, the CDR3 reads TGCAGCGCTGGACAGATTAATCAGCCCCAGCATTTT. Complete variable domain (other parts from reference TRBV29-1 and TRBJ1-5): SAVISQKPSRDICQRGTSLTIQCQVDSQVTMMFWYRQQPGQSLTLIATANQGSEATYESGFVIDKFPISRPNLTFSTLTVSNMSPEDSSIYLCSAGQINQPQHFGDGTRLSIL.

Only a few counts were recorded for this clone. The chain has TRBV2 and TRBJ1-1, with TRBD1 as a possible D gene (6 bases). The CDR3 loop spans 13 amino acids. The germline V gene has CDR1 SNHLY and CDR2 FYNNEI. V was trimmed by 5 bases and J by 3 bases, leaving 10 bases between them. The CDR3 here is CASSLTGHTEAFF. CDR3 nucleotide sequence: TGTGCCAGCAGTCTAACAGGGCACACTGAAGCTTTCTTT.

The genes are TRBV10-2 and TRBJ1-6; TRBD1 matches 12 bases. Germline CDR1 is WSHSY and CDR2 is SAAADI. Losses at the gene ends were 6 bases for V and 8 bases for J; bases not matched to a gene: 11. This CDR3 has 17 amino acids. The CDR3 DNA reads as TGCGCCAGCAGAACCGGGACAGGGGGCGAAGGAGATTCACCCCTCCACTTT. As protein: CASRTGTGGEGDSPLHF.

CDR3 DNA sequence: TGTGCCAGTACAGGGGTTGTAGATGGCTACACCTTC. This sequence encodes CASTGVVDGYTF. V gene TRBV19 combines with J gene TRBJ1-2; maybe TRBD1 (6 bases). Germline V gives CDR1 LNHDA, CDR2 SQIVND (reference sequence). V was pared by 7 bases and J by 6 bases, with 12 bases between. This CDR3 is 12 amino acids long.

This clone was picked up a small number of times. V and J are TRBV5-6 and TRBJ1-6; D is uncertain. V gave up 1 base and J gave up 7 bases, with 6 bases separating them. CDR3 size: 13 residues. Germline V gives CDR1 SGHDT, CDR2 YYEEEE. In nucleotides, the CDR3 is TGTGCCAGCAGCTTGATCCCGAATTCACCCCTCCACTTT. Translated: CASSLIPNSPLHF.

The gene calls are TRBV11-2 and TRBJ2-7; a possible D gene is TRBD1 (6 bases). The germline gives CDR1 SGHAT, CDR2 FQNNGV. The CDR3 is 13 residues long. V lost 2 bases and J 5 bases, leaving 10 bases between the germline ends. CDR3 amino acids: CASSLRQADEQYF. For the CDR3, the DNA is TGTGCCAGCAGCTTAAGACAGGCTGACGAGCAGTACTTC. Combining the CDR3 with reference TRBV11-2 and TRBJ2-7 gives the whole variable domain EAGVAQSPRYKIIEKRQSVAFWCNPISGHATLYWYQQILGQGPKLLIQFQNNGVVDDSQLPKDRFSAERLKGVDSTLKIQPAKLEDSAVYLCASSLRQADEQYFGPGTRLTVT.

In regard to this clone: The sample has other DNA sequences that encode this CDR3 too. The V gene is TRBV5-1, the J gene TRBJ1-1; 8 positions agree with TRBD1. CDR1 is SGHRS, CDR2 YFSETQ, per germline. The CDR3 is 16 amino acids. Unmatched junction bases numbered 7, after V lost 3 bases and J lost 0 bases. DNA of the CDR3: TGCGCCAGCAGCTCGGGCCCGACAGGGGTGAACACTGAAGCTTTCTTT. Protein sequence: CASSSGPTGVNTEAFF.